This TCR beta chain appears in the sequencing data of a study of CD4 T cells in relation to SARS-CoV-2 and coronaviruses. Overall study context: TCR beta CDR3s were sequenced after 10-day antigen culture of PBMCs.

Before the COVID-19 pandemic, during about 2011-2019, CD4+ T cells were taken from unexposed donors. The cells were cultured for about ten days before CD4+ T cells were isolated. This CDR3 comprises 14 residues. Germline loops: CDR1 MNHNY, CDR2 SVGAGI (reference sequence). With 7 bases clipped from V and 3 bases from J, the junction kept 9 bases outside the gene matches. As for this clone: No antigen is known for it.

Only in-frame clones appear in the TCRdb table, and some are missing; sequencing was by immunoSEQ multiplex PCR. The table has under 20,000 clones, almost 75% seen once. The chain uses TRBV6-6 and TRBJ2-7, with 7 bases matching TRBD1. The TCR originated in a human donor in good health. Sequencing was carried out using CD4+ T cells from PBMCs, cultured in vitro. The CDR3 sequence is CASNPHTGDYEQYF. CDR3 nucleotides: TGTGCCAGCAACCCACATACAGGGGACTACGAGCAGTACTTC.